Listed below are T cell receptor beta chains from one sample, sequenced in a study of T cell repertoires in cytomegalovirus infection. Each CDR3 protein is one row after TCRdb ran MiXCR on the reads. The table has approximately 1,000,000 distinct CDR3 sequences, about 33% seen once. For these receptors, no antigen is known. The sequences come from cultured CD8+ T cells from PBMCs, collected from culture after CMV antigen stimulation. All receptors derive from a human donor in good health (CMV status not recorded). Some clones in this sample may be carry-over from other donors' samples. CDR3s include the opening cysteine and the closing phenylalanine or tryptophan.

v_gene | CDR3aa
TRBV5-8 | CASTLGQFYTF
TRBV15 | CATSRGQGRGYNEQFF
TRBV29-1 | CSVESGLAGGFTDTQYF
TRBV2 | CASRTGQAKNIQYF
TRBV7-9 | CASSLVGQGAYNEQFF
TRBV7-2 | CASSGPGSYEQYF
TRBV28 | CAIRGETQYF
TRBV2 | CASSEVVTANYGYTF
TRBV24-1 | CATSAPGTGNGELFF
TRBV7-8 | CASSPGTGAHQPQHF
TRBV6-6 | CASSYPAHPGYGYTF
TRBV7-6 | CASSIKVAGSYNEQFF
TRBV12-3/TRBV12-4 | CASSQIAGPVTDTQYF
TRBV25-1 | CASIGGPPLYEQYF
TRBV19 | CASSIYSGGANEQFF
TRBV2 | CASSEIQGTASYEQYF
TRBV19 | CASSEGISEAFF
TRBV4-2 | CASSPPGDADTQYF
TRBV2 | CASSDLGYTGELFF
TRBV7-8 | CASSLAARATEAFF
TRBV19 | CASSIELAGGREQFF
TRBV4-1 | CASSQTGYAEAFF
TRBV6-6 | CASTLSWSDTQYF
TRBV7-6 | CASSPRVAGAYEQYF
TRBV10-3 | CAISEWEQPNEKLFF
TRBV19 | CASSWVTSGEQYF
TRBV12-3/TRBV12-4 | CASLNPGQGRAQEADTQYF
TRBV4-1 | CASSQETGRHSGANVLTF
TRBV7-8 | CASSAVDREEFF